Listed below are T cell receptor beta chains from one sample, sequenced in a study of control samples from healthy donors and cancer patients. Clones were read by immunoSEQ multiplex PCR, and TCRdb kept only the in-frame ones, dropping some. The sample contains approximately 130,000 clones, around 86% of which appear only once. Sequencing was carried out using blood. The receptors here all came from a man aged 35 to 55 in good health. The CDR3 runs from the conserved cysteine through the conserved F or W. D genes are given only for firm matches. A row's size may be missing; if present it is once, few, many or a size class.

V gene	CDR3 length	clone size	J gene	D gene	CDR3 DNA	CDR3 protein
TRBV3-1/TRBV3-2	13	.	TRBJ2-5	.	TGTGCCAGCAGCCACTGGCGGGTTGAGACCCAGTACTTC	CASSHWRVETQYF
TRBV18	16	.	TRBJ1-4	TRBD1	TGTGCCAGCTCACCGCGGACAGGGCCCACTAATGAAAAACTGTTTTTT	CASSPRTGPTNEKLFF
TRBV6-2/TRBV6-3	13	once	TRBJ2-4	.	TGTGCCAGCAGTCCCTCCTCGACAGGAGAAGGGATGTTC	CASSPSSTGEGMF
TRBV11-3	15	.	TRBJ2-5	.	TGTGCCAGCAGCTTAGGGGGCCCGTACCAAGAGACCCAGTACTTC	CASSLGGPYQETQYF
TRBV18	15	.	TRBJ2-3	TRBD2	TGTGCCAGCTCTAACCTAGCGGGGGGCACAGATACGCAGTATTTT	CASSNLAGGTDTQYF
TRBV11-2	15	few	TRBJ2-1	TRBD1	TGTGCCAGCAGCTCTGGGACAGGACGAATCAATGAGCAGTTCTTC	CASSSGTGRINEQFF
TRBV18	14	.	TRBJ2-5	.	TGTGCCAGCTCACCGACAGAGACTGAAGAGACCCAGTACTTC	CASSPTETEETQYF
TRBV6-2/TRBV6-3	16	.	TRBJ1-5	.	TGTGCCAGCAGCGCCCTTACAGAAGGAGTCAAACAGCCCCAGCATTTT	CASSALTEGVKQPQHF
TRBV4-1	15	few	TRBJ1-1	.	TGCGCCAGCAGCCAAGCAGGGGCCGGGGGGACTGAAGCTTTCTTT	CASSQAGAGGTEAFF
TRBV6-2/TRBV6-3	16	.	TRBJ1-1	.	TGTGCCAGCAGTTACCGCCCGGGGCCCGGGAACACTGAAGCTTTCTTT	CASSYRPGPGNTEAFF
TRBV19	13	.	TRBJ1-1	.	TGTGCCAGTAGTCAGGGGATGAACACTGAAGCTTTCTTT	CASSQGMNTEAFF
TRBV15	15	.	TRBJ2-6	.	TGTGCCACCAGCAGAGGGGGGGCAGGGGCCAACGTCCTGACTTTC	CATSRGGAGANVLTF
TRBV7-2	14	.	TRBJ1-4	TRBD1	TGTGCCAGCAGCCCAGGGGGGTCTAATGAAAAACTGTTTTTT	CASSPGGSNEKLFF
TRBV9	15	once	TRBJ2-3	TRBD1	TGTGCCAGCACACAGGGGGTACCAAGCACAGATACGCAGTATTTT	CASTQGVPSTDTQYF
TRBV5-1	14	once	TRBJ2-5	TRBD1	TGCGCCAGCAGCTTAACAGGGGGGCAGGAGACCCAGTACTTC	CASSLTGGQETQYF
TRBV25-1	15	.	TRBJ2-7	.	TGTGCCAGCAGTGAACCCGGCAGGGCGGCCTACGAGCAGTACTTC	CASSEPGRAAYEQYF
TRBV20-1	15	.	TRBJ2-7	TRBD1	TGCAGTGCTAGTGGCGCGGACAGGGGGAAGTACGAGCAGTACTTC	CSASGADRGKYEQYF
TRBV21-1	16	.	TRBJ2-5	.	TGTGCCAGCAGCAAAAGGGAGTACAGGGCCCAAGAGACCCAGTACTTC	CASSKREYRAQETQYF
TRBV10-3	16	.	TRBJ2-1	TRBD2	TGTGCCATCAGTGAGGGACTAGCTAGCTCCTACAATGAGCAGTTCTTC	CAISEGLASSYNEQFF
TRBV5-4	14	.	TRBJ2-5	TRBD2	TGTGCCAGCAGCTACCCGGGACTAGAAGAGACCCAGTACTTC	CASSYPGLEETQYF
TRBV5-1	13	few	TRBJ1-1	.	TGCGCCAGCAGCCCGGGAGACACCACTGAAGCTTTCTTT	CASSPGDTTEAFF
TRBV6-6	13	.	TRBJ1-4	.	TGTGCCACCCAACGAAGCGGCAATGAAAAACTGTTTTTT	CATQRSGNEKLFF
TRBV9	14	once	TRBJ1-1	TRBD1	TGTGCCAGCAGCCCAGGGGGCGGGACAGCTGAAGCTTTCTTT	CASSPGGGTAEAFF
TRBV6-6	13	once	TRBJ1-2	.	TGTGCCAGCAGTTTATCTTCTAACTATGGCTACACCTTC	CASSLSSNYGYTF
TRBV5-6	15	.	TRBJ1-3	TRBD1	TGTGCCAGCAGCTTTACCGGGACAGTAGGAAACACCATATATTTT	CASSFTGTVGNTIYF
TRBV6-6	14	.	TRBJ1-1	.	TGTGCCAGCAGTTACGGAGGAACGAACACTGAAGCTTTCTTT	CASSYGGTNTEAFF
TRBV3-1/TRBV3-2	15	once	TRBJ1-6	.	TGTGCCAGCAGCCAAACCTCGACGGGGTCTTCACCCCTCCACTTT	CASSQTSTGSSPLHF
TRBV29-1	12	few	TRBJ1-2	.	TGCAGCGTTGAAGAGGACGTTTCCGGCTACACCTTC	CSVEEDVSGYTF
TRBV7-8	17	.	TRBJ2-6	.	TGTGCCAGCAGCGCCGGTTCACTCAAGGCGGGGGCCAACGTCCTGACTTTC	CASSAGSLKAGANVLTF